The T cell receptor beta chain under discussion was sequenced for a study of OX40 agonist ivuxolimab in advanced cancers. For the study in its entirety: Ivuxolimab was an agonistic, fully human IgG2 monoclonal antibody directed against OX40 (CD134), a costimulatory receptor. A male proportion of almost 85% and a mean age of approximately 62 years, ranging from roughly 23 to 85, were recorded for the dose-escalation cohort. Intravenous ivuxolimab was administered to patients every 2 weeks at six dose levels: 0.01, 0.1, 0.3, 1.5, 3 and 10 mg/kg. Peripheral TCRbeta sequencing was intended to test whether TCR sequence diversity was altered and clonal T-cell expansion was caused by ivuxolimab. The monotherapy dose-escalation portion (N ≈ 52 patients) of the phase I ivuxolimab trial is reported in the paper. Partial responses were achieved by three dose-escalation patients, of whom one had hepatocellular carcinoma and two had cutaneous melanoma. Patients were allowed to have had prior anti-PD-1, anti-PD-L1 or anti-CTLA-4 therapy, and around 37% of the dose-escalation patients had previously received checkpoint inhibitors. Among the approximately 50 dose-escalation patients, around 20 had hepatocellular carcinoma, 15 or so melanoma, 9 renal cell carcinoma and 9 head and neck cancer. Overall study results and their limits: Low levels of normalized T-cell clonal expansion were also shown by some nonresponding patients. The antigen specificity of the clonally expanded peripheral T cells was not determined. In partial responders in the 0.1-3.0 mg/kg groups, normalized peripheral clonal expansion was found to be among the lowest, especially among CD8+ T cells. Clonal expansion of both CD4+ and CD8+ blood T cells was observed from baseline to week 6 at doses 0.1 to 3.0 mg/kg. On average, CD8+ T cells showed more expanded clones than CD4+ T cells after ivuxolimab.

To sequence the TCRbeta CDR3 region, genomic DNA was isolated from the sorted cells. TCRbeta CDR3 regions were sequenced using the immunoSEQ Assay. TCRdb re-hosts the immuneACCESS table, in-frame sequences only. Its copies lack some clones; in the studies checked, an unresolved V gene accounts for under half of them, and the cause for the rest is not known. The sample table records roughly 50,000 clones; more than 85% of these occur just once. The ten most abundant clones make up around 1.5% of the sample. Reading from cysteine to phenylalanine, the CDR3 counts 18 amino acids. The sequence is cut down to CDR3 DNA, 54 bases in frame from base 1. The germline V gene (reference sequence) provides CDR1 MNHEY and CDR2 SMNVEV. After removal of 6 bases from V and 3 bases from J, the junction retains 14 bases not matched to a gene. Patients with autoimmune disease history or receiving systemic immunosuppression were excluded from the trial. In every dose cohort, peripheral blood was drawn for TCR sequencing at baseline, cycle 4 day 1, and cycle 7 day 1. The samples were drawn from a first-in-human, open-label, multicenter phase I dose-escalation trial of ivuxolimab. Adults with locally advanced or metastatic melanoma, renal cell, hepatocellular, or head and neck squamous cell carcinoma were enrolled in the trial. Before TCR sequencing, CD4+ T cells and CD8+ T cells were sorted from peripheral blood as separate populations.

Notes on this clone: No antigen is known for it. Base quality data are lacking; no much larger clone is found one base away.

The sequence was obtained from an adult with an advanced solid tumor such as melanoma, head and neck, liver or kidney cancer. The sequences come from CD4+ or CD8+ T cells sorted from blood, collected in a trial of the OX40 agonist ivuxolimab. The sequence is built from TRBV27 and TRBJ1-5; TRBD1 aligns with 10 central bases. CDR3 region: CASRKSTGGASFNQPQHF. The DNA reads as follows: TGTGCCAGCAGAAAATCGACAGGGGGCGCTTCGTTCAATCAGCCCCAGCATTTT.